What follows describes a single T cell receptor beta chain. This clone has just a few counts. Its antigen is unknown. Per-base quality was not reported, and no clone a single base away is much larger than it. Healthy HIV-negative adults with no recently reported acute infections or vaccinations were included as donors. Only Caucasian adults living in Nashville, Tennessee, USA were represented among the donors. CD4+ T cells were enriched by magnetic negative selection, after which naive cells were positively selected on CD45RA and the negative fraction was taken as the memory subset. After blood collection by leukapheresis, PBMCs were isolated using Ficoll-Histopaque density gradient centrifugation and then cryopreserved in the vapor phase of liquid nitrogen. Analytical flow cytometry was used to check the purity and quantity of each magnetically sorted T cell population. Genomic DNA was isolated from each sorted fraction and quantified by UV absorbance on a Nanodrop 2000c.

The entry originates in a study of shared clonotypes between healthy human individuals (TCRdb year 2020). At the level of the whole study: Two women and a few men aged 18 to 49 years were included in the cohort. For each donor, CD4 naive and CD4 memory were each given three plates, CD8 naive was given two plates, and CD8 memory was given one plate. Between about 0.8 and 9 billion PBMCs per donor were obtained by leukapheresis. Different laboratories and diverse techniques were used to prepare libraries and sequence TCR repertoires, to increase sequencing depth and limit assay-specific biases. To estimate repertoire size and how much clonotype sharing occurs between individuals, the study deeply sequenced the blood TCR repertoires of about five healthy adults.

Using the deep immunoSEQ assay, multiplex PCR amplified TCR CDR3 regions from genomic DNA. For each cell subset, the extracted genomic DNA was distributed evenly across all wells of several immunoSEQ 96-well plates, and each plate served as one replicate. For sorted subsets, roughly 0.2 ug genomic DNA, equal to approximately 30,000 T cell genomes, was loaded into each replicate PCR. The purified libraries were quantified using a Qubit 3.0 fluorometer, sized with a Bioanalyzer 2100, and then quantified again using the KAPA Library Quantification kit. Each immunoSEQ 96-well plate was sequenced on its own single-read 150-cycle Illumina NextSeq 550 flow cell. The original pipeline was this. Because the immunoSEQ output held only junctional sequences and lacked quality scores, the filtering could not match the filtering applied to full-length reads. Sequences were annotated with PyIR, a Python wrapper for IgBLAST v1.9, and V/J genes and CDR3 were assigned using IMGT germline references. Reads with weak V/J assignments (E-value above 1e-6), missing CDR3, stop codons, out-of-frame junctions, or ambiguous translated residues were removed. V3J clonotypes were defined by identical inferred V gene, J gene, and CDR3 amino acid sequence. The percentage overlap between two repertoires was calculated by dividing the number of shared unique clonotypes by the size of the smaller repertoire. Richness of each repertoire was evaluated using RTK rarefaction, the Chao1 estimator, and Recon v2.1 estimates of unobserved clonotypes. Generation probabilities for all TCRbeta clonotypes obtained by the gDNA method from four donors were computed using OLGA. Not all clones reach the TCRdb copy of this immuneACCESS table, which keeps in-frame sequences only. Checked studies attribute under half of the gap to unresolved V genes and leave the rest unexplained. That table supplies the V and J calls and clone size; D and trimming were determined from the DNA. This sample holds under 2,500,000 clones; approximately 96% were observed only once. Over 0.1% of the sample goes to the ten largest clones.

Overall study results and their limits: Larger estimated clonotype richness was generally found for naive subsets than for memory subsets. Sampling was limited to blood, and TCR repertoires in tissue likely differ from TCR repertoires in blood. Roughly 5% of naive CD4, 3.5% of naive CD8, approximately 2.2% of memory CD4, and 0.4% of memory CD8 clonotypes were shared across several donors. Compared with non-shared clonotypes, the clonotypes found in all four sorted-subset donors had higher generation probabilities. Even with the large sequencing depth, rarefaction of the sorted-subset datasets indicated that sequencing was incomplete. Pairwise subsampling led to the expectation that sequencing depth would affect the degree of clonotype sharing among donors. Because the study included only a small number of donors, the genetic and exposure-history diversity represented was limited.

The sample taken for sequencing was naive CD4+ T cells sorted from blood. Taken with the paper, the label for cell subset or site translates to: CD45RA+ positively selected. This receptor was identified in a man in his late teens or twenties in good health.

The nucleotide sequence is given as TGCGCCAGCAGTGTAGCGGGGGCCCTCTACGAGCAGTACTTC. This encodes CASSVAGALYEQYF. The V and J genes are TRBV10-2 and TRBJ2-7, with 9 bases in between that match TRBD2. In the germline V gene, CDR1 corresponds to WSHSY and CDR2 to SAAADI. Compared with germline, V lacks 4 bases and J lacks 3 bases; bases without a gene match: 4. From the cysteine up to the phenylalanine, the CDR3 has a length of 14 residues. Just CDR3 DNA is preserved here, 42 bases in frame from base 1.